This T cell receptor beta chain was captured by sequencing in a study of cytotoxic CD8 clonotypes in ibrutinib-treated CLL. Study summary: Partial response was seen in approximately 24 patients and complete response in 2; after median roughly 6 years, roughly 14 stayed remitted, roughly twelve progressed.

This clone is a singleton in its sample. Its antigen is still unknown. Findings of the study overall: Sustained-remission and progressing patients had different sampling times. Contraction or stability on treatment characterized the public clonotypes, which were uncommon.

Assay: immunoSEQ multiplex PCR; the TCRdb copy retains only in-frame clones and omits some. The sample yields 58,000 or so clones, 57% seen once. Trimming cost V 3 bases and J 9 bases, with 21 bases left between them. The CDR3 runs to 15 residues. Germline assignment: CDR1 GTSNPN and CDR2 SVGIG (reference sequence). Genomic DNA for TCR beta libraries, roughly 2 micrograms, came from cryopreserved PBMCs. The clonotype was recovered from a human donor with chronic lymphocytic leukemia. This chain joins TRBV30 and TRBJ1-3, with D possibly matching TRBD1 (6 bases). This material consisted of PBMCs, taken after 12 months of ibrutinib treatment. The CDR3 spells CAWRRTAAGVATIYF. Written as DNA, the CDR3 is TGTGCCTGGAGGCGGACGGCCGCAGGGGTGGCCACCATATATTTT.